A single sample is the source of the 18 T cell receptor beta chains below, sequenced in a study of blood T cell repertoires in COVID-19. Assay: immunoSEQ multiplex PCR; the TCRdb copy retains only in-frame clones and omits some. This table has 98,000 or so clones, around 86% appearing once. Sequencing was done on a sample of peripheral blood. The source of these receptors is a woman in her sixties or seventies with acute or convalescent COVID-19.

This clone was recorded only once. This sequence joins TRBV5-1 and TRBJ1-2; D is unresolved. Germline CDR1 SGHRS, CDR2 YFSETQ. The CDR3 is 13 residues long. Trimming took off 0 bases at V and 4 bases at J, with 7 bases between the two ends. CDR3 residues: CASSLVGGYGYTF. In nucleotides, the CDR3 is TGCGCCAGCAGCTTGGTCGGCGGCTATGGCTACACCTTC.

The chain uses TRBV28 and TRBJ2-3; D unclear. Trimming took 7 bases from V and 0 from J, leaving 8 bases between them. This CDR3 comprises 13 residues. Germline V gene lookup returns CDR1 MDHEN and CDR2 SYDVKM. The CDR3 coding sequence is TGTGCCAGCAAACAGACAAGCACAGATACGCAGTATTTT. Translating it yields CASKQTSTDTQYF.

V and J are TRBV27 and TRBJ1-3; 9 bases map to TRBD1. Germline CDR1 is MNHEY and CDR2 is SMNVEV (reference sequence). Germline trimming cut 7 bases from V and 6 bases from J; bases unmatched to any gene: 10. The CDR3 sequence is 15 residues long. CDR3 amino acids: CASTLLRDRVNTIYF. The CDR3 DNA is TGTGCCAGCACCCTACTCCGGGACAGGGTAAACACCATATATTTT.

The chain links TRBV28 to TRBJ2-1; 12 bases line up with TRBD2. The germline V gene encodes CDR1 MDHEN and CDR2 SYDVKM. CDR3 size: 19 residues. V lost 4 bases to trimming and J lost 8 bases; unmatched junction nucleotides: 18. The CDR3 DNA is TGTGCCAGCAGTTCCCAACAACGGACTAGCGGGATTCGTGGCTATGAGCAGTTCTTC. As protein: CASSSQQRTSGIRGYEQFF.

The chain couples TRBV18 to TRBJ1-2; possible D gene TRBD1, 6 bases. Germline V gene sequence: CDR1 KGHSH, CDR2 LQKENI. Trimming stripped 5 bases from V and 2 bases from J, with 9 bases between. This CDR3 is built from 13 residues. The CDR3 loop is CASSSGQNYGYTF. The CDR3 DNA reads as TGTGCCAGCTCATCCGGACAGAACTATGGCTACACCTTC.

The chain couples TRBV6-2 or TRBV6-3 to TRBJ1-5; maybe TRBD1 (6 bases). V was trimmed by 0 bases and J by 3 bases, leaving 12 bases between them. Germline lookup yields CDR1 MNHEY and CDR2 SVGEGT. The CDR3 runs 16 residues. The CDR3 region is CASSYSNRGYNQPQHF. Here the CDR3 DNA reads TGTGCCAGCAGTTACTCGAATAGGGGGTACAATCAGCCCCAGCATTTT.

The CDR3 reads CASSLMGREEGDTQYF. Written as DNA, the CDR3 is TGTGCCAGCAGCTTAATGGGCAGGGAGGAGGGGGATACGCAGTATTTT. The V gene is TRBV7-3, the J gene TRBJ2-3, with D tentatively TRBD2 (6 bases). Germline loops: CDR1 SGHTA, CDR2 FQGTGA. The CDR3 is 16 residues long. V was shortened by 1 base and J by 6 bases, with 17 bases between the two germline ends.

This chain connects TRBV2 to TRBJ2-2; D is possibly TRBD1 (6 bases). V lost 5 bases, J lost 5 bases, and 15 bases lay in between. In germline, CDR1 is SNHLY, CDR2 FYNNEI. The CDR3 loop spans 15 amino acids. The CDR3 protein is CASSSRQGLTGELFF. The CDR3 coding sequence is TGTGCCAGCAGTTCTCGGCAGGGGCTGACCGGGGAGCTGTTTTTT.

This clone appeared a few times. The J gene is TRBJ1-1, the V gene TRBV16; D is uncertain. Trimming shortened V by 0 bases and J by 5 bases, and 7 bases separated the two germline ends. CDR3 size: 13 residues. Germline CDR1 reads KGHSY; CDR2 reads FQNENV. Here the CDR3 reads CASSQSTRTEAFF. CDR3 DNA sequence: TGTGCCAGCAGCCAATCCACGAGGACTGAAGCTTTCTTT.

V is TRBV4-1 and J is TRBJ1-2; a possible D gene is TRBD1 (5 bases). Germline assignment: CDR1 MGHRA and CDR2 YSYEKL. Trimming removed 0 bases from V and 8 bases from J, with 10 bases in between. The CDR3 is made up of 13 amino acids. The CDR3: CASSQEAGIGYTF. CDR3 nucleotides: TGCGCCAGCAGCCAAGAGGCAGGGATCGGCTACACCTTC.

The rearrangement joins TRBV6-8 to TRBJ2-6; 9 nucleotides align to TRBD1. CDR1 is MNHGY, CDR2 SAAAGT, per germline. The CDR3 is made up of 15 amino acids. V was pared by 11 bases and J by 4 bases, with 9 bases of the junction left unmatched. The CDR3 here is CAGQDRGSGANVLTF. CDR3 nucleotides: TGTGCCGGGCAGGACAGGGGATCGGGGGCCAACGTCCTGACTTTC.

CDR3 region: CASSSPPLSGDQETQYF. The CDR3 DNA follows: TGTGCCAGCAGTTCCCCCCCACTTTCGGGGGACCAAGAGACCCAGTACTTC. The rearrangement links TRBV28 to TRBJ2-5; weak D call: TRBD2 (6 bases). CDR1 and CDR2 (germline): MDHEN, SYDVKM. CDR3 length: 17 residues. V dropped 4 bases and J dropped 0 bases, with 18 bases sitting between them.

The rearrangement uses TRBV19 and TRBJ1-4, with D unresolved. The CDR3 loop spans 14 amino acids. V lost 5 bases, J lost 1 base, and 8 bases lay in between. CDR1 is LNHDA and CDR2 is SQIVND in the germline V gene (reference sequence). CDR3 nucleotides: TGTGCCAGTAGTCTGACGGGAACTAATGAAAAACTGTTTTTT. Translated, it gives CASSLTGTNEKLFF.

In its sample, this clone was seen a few times. The V and J genes are TRBV9 and TRBJ1-2, with TRBD1 matching over 9 bases. Germline loops: CDR1 SGDLS, CDR2 YYNGEE. The CDR3 extends over 16 amino acids. The ends lost 0 bases at V and 4 bases at J; junction bases unmatched: 7. DNA for the CDR3: TGTGCCAGCAGCGTAGCGGACAGGGGCCGCCTCTATGGCTACACCTTC. This encodes CASSVADRGRLYGYTF.

The rearrangement uses TRBV11-2 and TRBJ2-1; TRBD1 matches at 7 bases. This CDR3 has 16 residues. The trim removed 0 bases at V and 7 bases at J, leaving 9 bases unmatched. CDR1 and CDR2 from the germline V gene are SGHAT and FQNNGV. The CDR3 spells CASSLDRGSSLNEQFF. The CDR3 nucleotides read TGTGCCAGCAGCTTAGACAGGGGGTCGTCCTTGAATGAGCAGTTCTTC.

The rearrangement uses TRBV3-1 (or the pseudogene TRBV3-2) and TRBJ2-1; 11 bases are a match to TRBD2. Germline CDR1 reads LGHDT; CDR2 reads YNNKEL (reference sequence). Trimming cost V 4 bases and J 8 bases; bases outside gene matches: 4. The CDR3 consists of 14 residues. The CDR3 nucleotides read TGTGCCAGCAGCCTACGGACTAGCGGGTATGAGCAGTTCTTC. This encodes CASSLRTSGYEQFF.

As regards this clone: Other DNA sequences in this specimen translate into the identical CDR3. Here the CDR3 reads CASSLDTGSSYNEQFF. CDR3 DNA: TGTGCCAGCAGCTTAGATACAGGGAGCTCCTACAATGAGCAGTTCTTC. This chain joins TRBV11-3 and TRBJ2-1; TRBD1 is a possible D gene (6 bases). This CDR3 comprises 16 residues. The germline gives CDR1 SGHNT, CDR2 YENEEA. Trimming took off 0 bases at V and 0 bases at J, with 9 bases between the two ends.

The rearrangement joins TRBV3-1 (or the pseudogene TRBV3-2) to TRBJ2-3; 8 bases fit TRBD2. J was trimmed by 4 bases and V by 0 bases; bases with no gene match: 9. The CDR3 extends over 17 amino acids. Germline lookup yields CDR1 LGHDT and CDR2 YNNKEL (reference sequence). CDR3 in DNA: TGTGCCAGCAGCCAAGATCGGGAGGGACGGAGGGCAGATACGCAGTATTTT. It is translated as CASSQDREGRRADTQYF.